A selection of T cell receptor beta chains follows, all from one sample in a study of blood T cell repertoires in COVID-19. Repertoires were generated with immunoSEQ multiplex PCR, while TCRdb's copy carries only in-frame clones and drops some. The table includes roughly 100,000 clones, around four fifths detected once. Specimen: peripheral blood. The receptor source for this set is a man aged 35-49 years with active or convalescent COVID-19. Both conserved end residues are part of each CDR3. D genes are given only for firm matches. A clone size is listed for some rows: how often the clone was seen (once, few, many), or a class if it is expanded.

.	TRBV24-1	TRBJ2-3	.	CATSVGEFGRTDTQYF	TGTGCCACCAGTGTCGGCGAATTTGGGAGGACAGATACGCAGTATTTT
TRBD1	TRBV5-1	TRBJ2-5	.	CASSRGTGLSEETQYF	TGCGCCAGCAGCAGGGGGACAGGGTTATCAGAAGAGACCCAGTACTTC
.	TRBV12-2	TRBJ2-3	.	CASREPPPGTRAGGDTQYF	TGTGCAAGTCGCGAGCCCCCACCGGGAACCCGGGCTGGAGGAGATACGCAGTATTTT
TRBD2	TRBV19	TRBJ2-7	.	CASSTSGGAFYEQYF	TGTGCCAGTAGCACCAGCGGGGGGGCGTTCTACGAGCAGTACTTC
.	TRBV7-3	TRBJ2-1	once	CASSIRGADEQFF	TGTGCCAGCAGTATCCGGGGGGCGGATGAGCAGTTCTTC
.	TRBV6-5	TRBJ1-1	few	CASSPLRGNTEAFF	TGTGCCAGCAGTCCGCTCAGGGGAAACACTGAAGCTTTCTTT
.	TRBV7-2	TRBJ2-7	.	CAVRFASSYEQYF	TGTGCTGTCCGTTTTGCCAGCTCCTACGAGCAGTACTTC
TRBD2	TRBV29-1	TRBJ2-5	.	CSAWGGETQYF	TGCAGCGCCTGGGGAGGGGAGACCCAGTACTTC
.	TRBV9	TRBJ1-1	.	CASSVVVQGEAFF	TGTGCCAGCAGCGTAGTAGTGCAGGGTGAAGCTTTCTTT
TRBD1	TRBV7-2	TRBJ1-6	.	CASSSRGLKGSPLHF	TGTGCCAGCAGCTCAAGGGGGCTTAAGGGTTCACCCCTCCACTTT
TRBD1	TRBV5-4	TRBJ2-2	once	CASSLGGQGAITGELFF	TGTGCCAGCAGCTTGGGGGGACAGGGGGCGATCACCGGGGAGCTGTTTTTT
TRBD1	TRBV27	TRBJ1-1	.	CASSFPGQGPEAFF	TGTGCCAGCAGTTTCCCCGGACAGGGTCCTGAAGCTTTCTTT
TRBD2	TRBV27	TRBJ2-7	medium-sized	CASSRLAGGPEQYF	TGTGCCAGCAGCCGACTAGCGGGGGGGCCGGAGCAGTACTTC
TRBD2	TRBV10-3	TRBJ2-1	once	CAIRGTSGGQRDYNEQFF	TGTGCCATCAGGGGGACTAGCGGGGGGCAAAGAGATTACAATGAGCAGTTCTTC
.	TRBV18	TRBJ2-3	.	CASSPPNGASTDTQYF	TGTGCCAGCTCACCCCCGAACGGAGCCAGCACAGATACGCAGTATTTT
TRBD1	TRBV5-1	TRBJ1-1	.	CASSVGTGGVDTEAFF	TGCGCCAGCAGCGTAGGGACAGGGGGCGTTGACACTGAAGCTTTCTTT
TRBD1	TRBV6-5	TRBJ2-7	.	CASIRQGQSEQYF	TGTGCCAGCATTCGACAGGGGCAGAGCGAGCAGTACTTC
.	TRBV19	TRBJ2-7	.	CASSPGRGSNEQYF	TGTGCCAGTAGTCCAGGCCGGGGGTCCAACGAGCAGTACTTC